Included here is one T cell receptor beta chain sequence, with context. At one boundary the junction diverges from the germline segment, which might be a read error. This sample was taken from a study of blood T cell repertoires in COVID-19. Looked up from germline, CDR1 is LGHDT and CDR2 is YNNKEL (reference sequence). The CDR3 sequence is 16 residues long. Assay used: immunoSEQ multiplex PCR; TCRdb lists only in-frame clones, some missing. The sample lists 200,000 to 250,000 clones; 80% to 90% were seen once. The chain recombines TRBV3-1 (or the pseudogene TRBV3-2) with TRBJ1-6, with 8 bases lining up with TRBD1. The clonotype was recovered from a woman aged 45 to 65 in a cohort exposed to, infected with or recovered from COVID-19 (not recorded which). The sample taken for sequencing was PBMCs or T cells enriched from blood (not recorded which). As DNA, the CDR3 is TGTGCCAGCAGTCAAGATTGGTGGCAGGGGGCTTCACCCCTCCACTTT. Its translation: CASSQDWWQGASPLHF.